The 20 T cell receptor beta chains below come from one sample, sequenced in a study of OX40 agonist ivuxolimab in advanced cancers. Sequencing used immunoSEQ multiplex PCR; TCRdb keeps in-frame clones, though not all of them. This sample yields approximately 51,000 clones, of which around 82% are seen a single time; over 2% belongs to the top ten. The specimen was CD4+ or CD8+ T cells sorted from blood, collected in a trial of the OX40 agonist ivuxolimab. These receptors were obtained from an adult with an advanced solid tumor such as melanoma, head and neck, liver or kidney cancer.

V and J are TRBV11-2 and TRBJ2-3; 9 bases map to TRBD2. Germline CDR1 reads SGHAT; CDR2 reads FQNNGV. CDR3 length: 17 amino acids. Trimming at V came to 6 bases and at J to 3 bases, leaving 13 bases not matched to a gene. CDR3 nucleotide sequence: TGTGCCAGCAGAGCGATAGCGGGAGTGCTGTTGACAGATACGCAGTATTTT. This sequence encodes CASRAIAGVLLTDTQYF.

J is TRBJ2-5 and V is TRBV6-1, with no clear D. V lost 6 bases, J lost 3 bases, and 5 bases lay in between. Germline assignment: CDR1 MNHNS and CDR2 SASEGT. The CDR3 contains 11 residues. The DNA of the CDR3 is TGTGCCAGCAGCCCTAAAGAGACCCAGTACTTC. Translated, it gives CASSPKETQYF.

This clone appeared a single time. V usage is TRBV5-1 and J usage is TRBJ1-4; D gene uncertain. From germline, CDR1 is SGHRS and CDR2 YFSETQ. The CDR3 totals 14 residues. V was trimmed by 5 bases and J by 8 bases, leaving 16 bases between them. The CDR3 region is CASSESSVSEKLFF. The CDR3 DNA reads TGCGCCAGCAGTGAATCTAGCGTAAGCGAAAAACTGTTTTTT.

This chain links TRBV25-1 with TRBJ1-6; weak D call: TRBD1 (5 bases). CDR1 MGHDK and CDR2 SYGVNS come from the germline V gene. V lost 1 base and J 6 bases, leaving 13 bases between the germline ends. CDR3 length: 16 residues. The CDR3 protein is CASSESEGLVNSPLHF. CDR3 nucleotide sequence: TGTGCCAGCAGTGAATCCGAGGGGCTGGTTAATTCACCCCTCCACTTT.

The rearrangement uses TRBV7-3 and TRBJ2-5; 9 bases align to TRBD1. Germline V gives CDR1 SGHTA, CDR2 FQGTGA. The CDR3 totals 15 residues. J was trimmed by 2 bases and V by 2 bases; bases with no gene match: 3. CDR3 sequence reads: CASSLAGTGQETQYF. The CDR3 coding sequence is TGTGCCAGCAGCTTAGCGGGGACAGGGCAAGAGACCCAGTACTTC.

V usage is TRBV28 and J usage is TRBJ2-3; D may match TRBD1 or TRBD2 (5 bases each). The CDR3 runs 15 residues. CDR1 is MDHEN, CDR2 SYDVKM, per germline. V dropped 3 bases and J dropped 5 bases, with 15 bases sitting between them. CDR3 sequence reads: CASSLPGTDLDTQYF. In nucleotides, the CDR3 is TGTGCCAGCAGTTTGCCCGGGACGGACTTAGATACGCAGTATTTT.

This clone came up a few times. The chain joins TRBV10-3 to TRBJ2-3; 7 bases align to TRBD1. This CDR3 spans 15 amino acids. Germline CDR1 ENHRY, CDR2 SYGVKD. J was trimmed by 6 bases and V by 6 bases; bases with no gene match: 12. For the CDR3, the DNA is TGTGCCATCAGCGCCGGGACAGACCCAATGGATACGCAGTATTTT. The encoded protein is CAISAGTDPMDTQYF.

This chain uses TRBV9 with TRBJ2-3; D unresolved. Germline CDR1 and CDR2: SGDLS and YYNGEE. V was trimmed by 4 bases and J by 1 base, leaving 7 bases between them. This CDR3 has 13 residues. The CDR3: CASSSRGTDTQYF. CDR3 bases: TGTGCCAGCAGCTCCCGGGGCACAGATACGCAGTATTTT.

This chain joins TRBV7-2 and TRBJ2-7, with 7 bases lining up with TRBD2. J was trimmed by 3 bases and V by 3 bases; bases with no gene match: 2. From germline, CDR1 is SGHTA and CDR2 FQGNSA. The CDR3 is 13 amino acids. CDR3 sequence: CASSFAGVYEQYF. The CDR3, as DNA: TGTGCCAGCAGCTTTGCGGGAGTCTACGAGCAGTACTTC.

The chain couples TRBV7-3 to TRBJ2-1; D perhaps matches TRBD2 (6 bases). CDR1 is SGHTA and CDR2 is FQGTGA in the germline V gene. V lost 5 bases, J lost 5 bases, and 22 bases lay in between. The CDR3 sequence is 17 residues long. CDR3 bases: TGTGCCAGCAGCCCCCGAGGTTTATCGACTAGGCACAATGAGCAGTTCTTC. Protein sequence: CASSPRGLSTRHNEQFF.

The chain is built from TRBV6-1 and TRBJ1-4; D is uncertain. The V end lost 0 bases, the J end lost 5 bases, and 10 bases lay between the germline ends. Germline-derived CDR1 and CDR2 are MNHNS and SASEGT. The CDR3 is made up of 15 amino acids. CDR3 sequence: CASSEAQALNEKLFF. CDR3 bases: TGTGCCAGCAGTGAAGCGCAGGCCCTGAATGAAAAACTGTTTTTT.

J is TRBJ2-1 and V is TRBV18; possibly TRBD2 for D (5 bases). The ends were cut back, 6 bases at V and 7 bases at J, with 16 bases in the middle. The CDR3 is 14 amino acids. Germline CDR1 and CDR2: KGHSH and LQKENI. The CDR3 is CASSPPGMGNEQFF. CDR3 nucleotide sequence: TGTGCCAGCTCTCCCCCGGGGATGGGGAATGAGCAGTTCTTC.

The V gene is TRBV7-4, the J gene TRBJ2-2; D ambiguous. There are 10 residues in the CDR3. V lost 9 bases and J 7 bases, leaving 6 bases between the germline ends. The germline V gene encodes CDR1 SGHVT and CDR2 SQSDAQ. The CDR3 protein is CARGGGELFF. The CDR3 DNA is TGTGCCAGAGGTGGCGGGGAGCTGTTTTTT.

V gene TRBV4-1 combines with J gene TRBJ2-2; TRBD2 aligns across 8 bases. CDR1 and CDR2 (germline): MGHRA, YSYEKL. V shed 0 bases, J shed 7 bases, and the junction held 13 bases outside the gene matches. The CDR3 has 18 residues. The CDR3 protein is CASSQEVGQRGSGGELFF. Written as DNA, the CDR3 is TGCGCCAGCAGCCAAGAGGTCGGGCAGCGGGGGTCGGGCGGGGAGCTGTTTTTT.

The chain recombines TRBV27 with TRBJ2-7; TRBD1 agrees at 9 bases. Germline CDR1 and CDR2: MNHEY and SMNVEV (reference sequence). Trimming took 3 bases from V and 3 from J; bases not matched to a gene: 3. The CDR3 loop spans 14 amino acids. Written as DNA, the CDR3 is TGTGCCAGCAGTTTCGGGGACAGGGACTACGAGCAGTACTTC. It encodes CASSFGDRDYEQYF.

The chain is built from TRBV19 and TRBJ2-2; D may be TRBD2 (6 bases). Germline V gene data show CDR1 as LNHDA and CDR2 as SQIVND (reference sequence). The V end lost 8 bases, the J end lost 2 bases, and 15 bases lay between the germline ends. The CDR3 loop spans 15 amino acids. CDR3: CASYSSGTNTGELFF. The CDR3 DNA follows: TGTGCCAGTTATTCTTCCGGGACTAACACCGGGGAGCTGTTTTTT.

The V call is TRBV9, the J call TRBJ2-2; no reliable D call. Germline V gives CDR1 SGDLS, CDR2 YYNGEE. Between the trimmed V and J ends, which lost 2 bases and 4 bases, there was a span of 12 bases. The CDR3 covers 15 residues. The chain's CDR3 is CASSVTVQSTGELFF. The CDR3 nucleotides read TGTGCCAGCAGCGTGACTGTACAGTCCACCGGGGAGCTGTTTTTT.

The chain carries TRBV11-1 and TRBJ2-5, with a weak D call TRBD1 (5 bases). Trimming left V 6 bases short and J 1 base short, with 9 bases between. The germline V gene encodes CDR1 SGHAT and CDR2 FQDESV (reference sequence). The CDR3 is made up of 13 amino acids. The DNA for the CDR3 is TGTGCCAGCAGGCAGGGTGCCCAAGAGACCCAGTACTTC. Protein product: CASRQGAQETQYF.

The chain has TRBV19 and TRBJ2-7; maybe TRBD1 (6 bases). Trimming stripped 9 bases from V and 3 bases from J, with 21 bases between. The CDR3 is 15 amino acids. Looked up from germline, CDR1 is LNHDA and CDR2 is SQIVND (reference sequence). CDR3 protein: CASRLTGTSGYEQYF. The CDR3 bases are TGTGCCAGCCGTTTAACCGGGACATCCGGCTACGAGCAGTACTTC. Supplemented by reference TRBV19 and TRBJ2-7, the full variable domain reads DGGITQSPKYLFRKEGQNVTLSCEQNLNHDAMYWYRQDPGQGLRLIYYSQIVNDFQKGDIAEGYSVSREKKESFPLTVTSAQKNPTAFYLCASRLTGTSGYEQYFGPGTRLTVT.

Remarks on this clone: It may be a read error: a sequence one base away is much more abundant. CDR3 sequence reads: CASSSAVPYAQYF. The DNA for the CDR3 is TGTGCCAGCAGCTCCGCGGTTCCCTACGCGCAGTACTTC. This sequence joins TRBV5-4 and TRBJ2-7; D gene unclear. Germline V gene sequence: CDR1 SGHNT, CDR2 YYREEE (reference sequence). The CDR3 spans 13 residues.